Sequencing of this T cell receptor (beta chain) was carried out in a study of T cell responses to AZD1222 COVID-19 vaccine. Turning to the study itself: Pooling covered second doses at about 4 or about 12 weeks.

Trimming took 5 bases from V and 1 from J; bases not matched to a gene: 5. CDR1 is SGHAT and CDR2 is FQNNGV in the germline V gene. The CDR3 contains 15 residues. The data were produced by immunoSEQ multiplex PCR, yet TCRdb's version contains in-frame clones alone and is incomplete. The sample lists 95,000 to 150,000 clones; around 90% were seen once. Material: peripheral blood, obtained on day 0 of AZD1222 vaccination. The TCR sequence derives from an adult in good health. The chain links TRBV11-2 to TRBJ1-1; TRBD1 agrees at 9 bases. CDR3 sequence (DNA): TGTGCCAGCAGCGACGACAGGGGGGGGAACACTGAAGCTTTCTTT. Translating gives CASSDDRGGNTEAFF. The full variable domain, completed using reference TRBV11-2 and TRBJ1-1, is EAGVAQSPRYKIIEKRQSVAFWCNPISGHATLYWYQQILGQGPKLLIQFQNNGVVDDSQLPKDRFSAERLKGVDSTLKIQPAKLEDSAVYLCASSDDRGGNTEAFFGQGTRLTVV.